This TCR beta chain was recorded in a study of blood T cells in healthy people across ages. About the research overall: Capture via template switching afforded approximately one barcoded beta molecule per two T cells. The study, taken as a whole, reports: Higher diversity and more naive CD4+ cells were features of long-lived donors, compared to aged donors.

As concerns this clonotype: Its antigen is unidentified.

The CDR3 is 14 residues long. V was shortened by 4 bases and J by 0 bases, with 8 bases between the two germline ends. CDR1 and CDR2 from the germline V gene are SGDLS and YYNGEE. A second PCR of about 7 to 11 cycles used a sample-barcoded 5' primer and a J-beta primer mix. Via MiXCR, TCRdb re-called the 5' RACE reads, giving one row per CDR3 protein. Of 1.4 million or so distinct CDR3 sequences in the sample, approximately 43% are singletons; the top ten hold more than 4%. The donors, aged about 6 to 95, were healthy Caucasians from Russia. Ten milliliters of peripheral blood were drawn from each donor.

The chain employs TRBV9 and TRBJ2-1; D gene unclear. This clonotype was obtained from a young woman in good health. The specimen was blood. Here the CDR3 DNA reads TGTGCCAGCAGCATGGCCTCCTCCTACAATGAGCAGTTCTTC. It is translated as CASSMASSYNEQFF.